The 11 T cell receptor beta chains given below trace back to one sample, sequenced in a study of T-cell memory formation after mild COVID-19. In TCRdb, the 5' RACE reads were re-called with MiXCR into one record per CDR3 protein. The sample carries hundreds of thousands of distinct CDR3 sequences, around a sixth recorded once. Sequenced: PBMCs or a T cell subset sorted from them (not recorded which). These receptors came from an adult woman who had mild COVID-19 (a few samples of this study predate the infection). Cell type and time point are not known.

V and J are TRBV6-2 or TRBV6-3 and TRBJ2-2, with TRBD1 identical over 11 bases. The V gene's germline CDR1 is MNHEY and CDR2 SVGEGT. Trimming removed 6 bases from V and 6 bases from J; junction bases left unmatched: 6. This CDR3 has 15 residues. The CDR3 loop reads CASRYRDRGSGELFF. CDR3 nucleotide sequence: TGTGCCAGCAGATACAGGGACAGGGGGTCCGGGGAGCTGTTTTTT.

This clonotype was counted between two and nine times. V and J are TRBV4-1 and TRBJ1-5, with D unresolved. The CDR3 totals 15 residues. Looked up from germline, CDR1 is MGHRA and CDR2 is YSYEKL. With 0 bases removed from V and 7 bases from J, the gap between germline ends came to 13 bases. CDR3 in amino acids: CASSQDSISGQPQHF. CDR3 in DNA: TGCGCCAGCAGCCAAGATTCCATTTCAGGCCAGCCCCAGCATTTT.

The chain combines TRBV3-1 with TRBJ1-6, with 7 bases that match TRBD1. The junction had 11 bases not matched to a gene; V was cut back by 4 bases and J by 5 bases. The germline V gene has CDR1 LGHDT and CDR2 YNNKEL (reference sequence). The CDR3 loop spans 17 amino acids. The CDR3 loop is CASSRRGLGTDNSPLHF. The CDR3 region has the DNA TGTGCCAGCAGCCGACGGGGCTTGGGGACAGATAATTCACCCCTCCACTTT.

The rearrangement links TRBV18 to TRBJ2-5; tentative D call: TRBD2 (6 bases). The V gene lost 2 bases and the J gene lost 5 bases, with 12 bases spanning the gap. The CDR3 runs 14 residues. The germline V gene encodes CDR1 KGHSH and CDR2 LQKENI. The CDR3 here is CASSPMAGTETQYF. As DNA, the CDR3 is TGTGCCAGCTCACCAATGGCGGGGACCGAGACCCAGTACTTC.

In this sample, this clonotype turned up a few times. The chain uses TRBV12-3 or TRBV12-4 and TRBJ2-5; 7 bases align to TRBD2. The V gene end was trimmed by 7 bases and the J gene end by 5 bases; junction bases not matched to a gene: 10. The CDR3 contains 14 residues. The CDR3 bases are TGTGCCAGCAAGCGGGACGGTATTGATGAGACCCAGTACTTC. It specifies CASKRDGIDETQYF.

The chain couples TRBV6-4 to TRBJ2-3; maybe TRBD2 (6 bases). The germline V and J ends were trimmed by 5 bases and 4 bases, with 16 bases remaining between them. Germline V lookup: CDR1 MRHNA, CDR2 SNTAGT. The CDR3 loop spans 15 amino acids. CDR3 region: CASSKGTGPPDTQYF. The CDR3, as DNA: TGTGCCAGCAGTAAGGGGACTGGCCCCCCAGATACGCAGTATTTT.

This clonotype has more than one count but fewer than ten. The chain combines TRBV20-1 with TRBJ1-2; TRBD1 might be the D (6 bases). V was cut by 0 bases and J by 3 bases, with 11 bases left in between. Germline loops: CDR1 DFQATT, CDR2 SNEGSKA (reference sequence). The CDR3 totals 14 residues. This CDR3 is CSAREGAGDYGYTF. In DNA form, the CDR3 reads TGCAGTGCTAGAGAGGGGGCCGGGGACTATGGCTACACCTTC.

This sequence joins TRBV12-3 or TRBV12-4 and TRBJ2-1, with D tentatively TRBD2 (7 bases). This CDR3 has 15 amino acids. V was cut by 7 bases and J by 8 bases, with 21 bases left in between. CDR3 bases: TGTGCCAGCAACGCTGGGGAGGGGGGTCCCCATGAGCAGTTCTTC. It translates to CASNAGEGGPHEQFF.

CDR3 protein: CASSSGPPYTQYF. The CDR3 nucleotides are TGTGCCAGCAGTTCGGGACCGCCCTATACGCAGTATTTT. The chain couples TRBV12-3 or TRBV12-4 to TRBJ2-3; D may be TRBD1 or TRBD2 (5 bases each). The length of the CDR3 is 13 residues. V gave up 4 bases and J gave up 7 bases, with 12 bases separating them.

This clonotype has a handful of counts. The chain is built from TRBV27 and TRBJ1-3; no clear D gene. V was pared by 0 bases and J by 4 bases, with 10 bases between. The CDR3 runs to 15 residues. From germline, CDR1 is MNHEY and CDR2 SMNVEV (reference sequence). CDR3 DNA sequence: TGTGCCAGCAGTTTATCGTGGGTTCCGGGAAACACCATATATTTT. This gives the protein CASSLSWVPGNTIYF.

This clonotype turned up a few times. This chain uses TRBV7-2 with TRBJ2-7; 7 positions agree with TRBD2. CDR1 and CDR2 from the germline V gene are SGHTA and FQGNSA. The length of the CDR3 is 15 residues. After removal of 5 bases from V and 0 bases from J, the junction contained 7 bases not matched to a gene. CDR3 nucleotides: TGTGCCAGCAGCCCGACTAGCACAAGCTCCTACGAGCAGTACTTC. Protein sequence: CASSPTSTSSYEQYF. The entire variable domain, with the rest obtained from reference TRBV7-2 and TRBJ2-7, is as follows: GAGVSQSPSNKVTEKGKDVELRCDPISGHTALYWYRQSLGQGLEFLIYFQGNSAPDKSGLPSDRFSAERTGGSVSTLTIQRTQQEDSAVYLCASSPTSTSSYEQYFGPGTRLTVT.